This entry lists 2 T cell receptor beta chains sequenced from one sample in a study of T cell changes during pregnancy in multiple sclerosis. Profiling relied on immunoSEQ multiplex PCR, and the TCRdb table lists in-frame clones only, not all of them. The sample consists of 13,000 or so clones, approximately 93% of them appearing once. The starting material was peripheral blood, obtained in the second trimester of pregnancy. The receptors shown here come from a female donor in good health, enrolled as a control in a pregnancy study.

This chain uses TRBV9 with TRBJ2-1; 9 nucleotides line up with TRBD2. J was trimmed by 15 bases and V by 0 bases; bases with no gene match: 7. This CDR3 region has 13 residues. The germline CDR1 and CDR2 sequences are SGDLS and YYNGEE. The CDR3 DNA follows: TGTGCCAGCAGCGTAGACGCTTTAGCGGGGGTGTTCTTC. Translating it yields CASSVDALAGVFF.

This clone was seen once. The rearrangement links TRBV29-1 to TRBJ2-3; TRBD2 matches 8 bases. The junction had 9 bases not matched to a gene; V was cut back by 4 bases and J by 6 bases. Germline-derived CDR1 and CDR2 are SQVTM and ANQGSEA. This CDR3 has 14 amino acids. The CDR3 reads CSVGRGGADDTQYF. The CDR3 DNA follows: TGCAGCGTTGGACGGGGGGGCGCGGATGATACGCAGTATTTT.